The sequence of this TCR beta chain was determined in a study of OX40 agonist ivuxolimab in advanced cancers. Study overall: Patients were given ivuxolimab, an antibody that agonizes OX40 (CD134). Those enrolled were 70% to 85% male, with a mean age of about 66 years and ages from roughly 20 to 85.

This CDR3 is built from 17 residues. Germline V gene sequence: CDR1 MGHDK, CDR2 SYGVNS. V lost 1 base to trimming and J lost 4 bases, with 18 bases between them. This clone was seen more than once but under ten times. Its specificity is unknown. Repertoires were generated with immunoSEQ multiplex PCR, while TCRdb's copy carries only in-frame clones and drops some. The data show about 59,000 clones, with about nine tenths seen just once and 0.37% held by the top ten. Study outcomes and limitations: By week 6 at 0.1 to 3.0 mg/kg, blood CD4+ and CD8+ T cells had expanded clonally.

This chain uses TRBV25-1 with TRBJ2-3; TRBD2 is a possible D gene (7 bases). Sequenced material: CD4+ or CD8+ T cells sorted from blood, taken in a trial of the OX40 agonist ivuxolimab. The clonotype originates from an adult with an advanced solid tumor such as melanoma, head and neck, liver or kidney cancer. CDR3 loop: CASSEWGGITIPDTQYF. Written as DNA, the CDR3 is TGTGCCAGCAGTGAATGGGGGGGCATTACCATCCCAGATACGCAGTATTTT.